The rows below give T cell receptor beta chains drawn from one sample of a study of immune evolution from preneoplasia to lung adenocarcinoma. The repertoire was sequenced with immunoSEQ multiplex PCR; TCRdb's copy has only in-frame clones and lacks some. The repertoire holds approximately 6,900 clones, with over 70% as singletons. The sample was FFPE adjacent normal lung tissue. The source is a person aged 65 to 79 with lung adenocarcinoma. Both conserved end residues are part of each CDR3. The D gene is left open where the match is weak.

TRBJ1-2,TRBV7-9,.,TGTGCCAGCAGCTTAGAGGGGATTGACTATGGCTACACCTTC,CASSLEGIDYGYTF
TRBJ1-2,TRBV20-1,.,TGCAGTGCTACCGGGACGCATGGCTACACCTTC,CSATGTHGYTF
TRBJ1-5,TRBV28,.,TGTGCCAGCAGTTTAGCCAGGGCAGGGCATCAGCCCCAGCATTTT,CASSLARAGHQPQHF
TRBJ2-2,TRBV6-5,.,TGTGCCAGGTGGGGTTTTGCGAACACCGGGGAGCTGTTTTTT,CARWGFANTGELFF
TRBJ2-7,TRBV28,.,TGTGCCAGCAGCCCTAGTGATGGTCGGACCTACGAGCAGTACTTC,CASSPSDGRTYEQYF
TRBJ1-1,TRBV4-1,.,TGCGCCAGCAGCCAAGATCTCATGGATATGAACACTGAAGCTTTCTTT,CASSQDLMDMNTEAFF
TRBJ1-4,TRBV7-2,.,TGTGCCAGCAGCGTAACGGACACCAATGAAAAACTGTTTTTT,CASSVTDTNEKLFF
TRBJ1-4,TRBV27,.,TGTGCCAGCAGTTCCAACCCAGGTGCTAATGAAAAACTGTTTTTT,CASSSNPGANEKLFF
TRBJ2-5,TRBV7-7,.,TGTGCTAGCAGCTTCAGATACCAAGAGACCCAGTACTTC,CASSFRYQETQYF
TRBJ2-1,TRBV10-1,TRBD2,TGCGCCAGCAGTTCGATCGGGACTAGCGGATACAATGAGCAGTTCTTC,CASSSIGTSGYNEQFF
TRBJ2-2,TRBV4-2,TRBD2,TGTGCCAGCAGCCAAGTAGCAATAGGGACTAGCGGTCCCGGGGAGCTGTTTTTT,CASSQVAIGTSGPGELFF
TRBJ1-6,TRBV4-2,.,TGTGCCAGCAGCCAAGACACGGAAAATTCACCCCTCCACTTT,CASSQDTENSPLHF
TRBJ1-1,TRBV7-9,.,TGTGCCAGCAGCTTATTGTGGACTGAAGCTTTCTTT,CASSLLWTEAFF
TRBJ2-7,TRBV15,.,TGTGCCACGTCGACCGGGGACTCCTACGAGCAGTACTTC,CATSTGDSYEQYF
TRBJ1-5,TRBV6-1,.,TGTGCCAGCAGTGAATATGGACCCCAGCCCCAGCATTTT,CASSEYGPQPQHF
TRBJ2-1,TRBV10-3,TRBD1,TGTGCCATCAGTGAGGGGACAGGGGTGGGTGAGCAGTTCTTC,CAISEGTGVGEQFF
TRBJ1-6,TRBV2,.,TGTGCCAGCATCTCACAGGCGGGGGTAGGGTCACCCCTCCACTTT,CASISQAGVGSPLHF
TRBJ1-1,TRBV5-1,TRBD1,TGCGCCAGCAGTCAATTAAGGACAGGGGTGGACACTGAAGCTTTCTTT,CASSQLRTGVDTEAFF
TRBJ2-1,TRBV11-2,TRBD2,TGTGCCAGCAGCTGGGGGACTAGCGGGCTCAATGAGCAGTTCTTC,CASSWGTSGLNEQFF
TRBJ1-2,TRBV5-1,.,TGCGCCAGCAGCCCCGCTGATAGGGGCGGCTACACCTTC,CASSPADRGGYTF
TRBJ2-7,TRBV5-4,.,TGTGCCAGCAGCCAGGTCGAGGACGAGCAGTACTTC,CASSQVEDEQYF
TRBJ2-5,TRBV18,.,TGTGCCAGCTCACCTCCTCGGGACGGCCTCGACCAGTACTTC,CASSPPRDGLDQYF
TRBJ2-5,TRBV5-4,TRBD2,TGTGCCAGCAGCCGTGGCGGGGGGGCCAGGGGAGAGACCCAGTACTTC,CASSRGGGARGETQYF
TRBJ1-5,TRBV7-9,.,TGTGCCAGCAGCACCGACGTAGGCGGTTATAGCAATCAGCCCCAGCATTTT,CASSTDVGGYSNQPQHF
TRBJ1-4,TRBV5-6,.,TGTGCCAGCAGCTTGTCGCCGGGAAGAGGTGAAAAACTGTTTTTT,CASSLSPGRGEKLFF
TRBJ2-1,TRBV28,TRBD2,TGTGCCAGCAGTTTAAGACTAGCGGGCTCCTACAATGAGCAGTTCTTC,CASSLRLAGSYNEQFF